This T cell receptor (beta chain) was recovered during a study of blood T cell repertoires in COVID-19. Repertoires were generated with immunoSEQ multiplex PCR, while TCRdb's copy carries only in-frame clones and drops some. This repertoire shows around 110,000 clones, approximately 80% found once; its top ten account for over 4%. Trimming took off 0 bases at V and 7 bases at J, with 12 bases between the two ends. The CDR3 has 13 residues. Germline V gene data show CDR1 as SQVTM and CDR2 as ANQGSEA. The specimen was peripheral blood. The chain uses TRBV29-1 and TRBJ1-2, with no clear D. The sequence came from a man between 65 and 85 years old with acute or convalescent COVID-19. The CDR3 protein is CSVEDSGFLGYTF. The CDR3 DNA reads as TGCAGCGTTGAAGATTCGGGGTTCCTTGGCTACACCTTC.